This TCR beta chain was captured by sequencing in a study of monozygotic twins with inflammatory bowel disease. Template switching appended UMIs that held a 6-nucleotide sample barcode. TCRdb reanalyzed the 5' RACE reads and collapses them to one entry per CDR3 protein, without DNA. Here the sample table reports about 140,000 distinct CDR3 sequences. The CDR3 contains 13 residues. The V gene's germline CDR1 is KGHSH and CDR2 LQKENI. The TCR was taken from a human donor with ulcerative colitis or Crohn's disease, or a healthy co-twin of an affected twin (not recorded which). V usage is TRBV18 and J usage is TRBJ1-1; TCRdb's D call of TRBD1 is untestable without DNA. Sequenced input: blood. The CDR3 loop is CASSPGGASEAFF.